This T cell receptor beta chain was observed in a study of blood T cell repertoires in COVID-19. Overall study: The United States, Italy and Spain supplied acute and convalescent COVID-19 samples.

Cohorts were assigned according to the clinical history that participants reported. In Cohort 3, a recovered donor had either two negative PCRs, clearance, or symptom resolution. Looked up from germline, CDR1 is SGHDT and CDR2 is YYEEEE. This CDR3 contains 13 residues. V was clipped by 4 bases and J by 5 bases; unmatched bases: 1. In the original workflow: Amplification with reference gene primers provided the estimates of nucleated cell counts. TCRdb's copy holds only in-frame clones and misses some; the assay was immunoSEQ multiplex PCR. The V and J calls and clone size were taken over from that table, and D and trimming were inferred from the DNA. The table shows approximately 290,000 clones, with 70% to 90% occurring only once.

The source material was PBMCs or T cells enriched from blood (not recorded which). This chain links TRBV5-6 with TRBJ2-7; 12 bases are a match to TRBD1. The receptor was isolated from a woman aged 25 to 39 who had recovered from COVID-19. The CDR3 protein is CASSRDRGHEQYF. CDR3 nucleotide sequence: TGTGCCAGCAGCCGGGACAGGGGGCACGAGCAGTACTTC.